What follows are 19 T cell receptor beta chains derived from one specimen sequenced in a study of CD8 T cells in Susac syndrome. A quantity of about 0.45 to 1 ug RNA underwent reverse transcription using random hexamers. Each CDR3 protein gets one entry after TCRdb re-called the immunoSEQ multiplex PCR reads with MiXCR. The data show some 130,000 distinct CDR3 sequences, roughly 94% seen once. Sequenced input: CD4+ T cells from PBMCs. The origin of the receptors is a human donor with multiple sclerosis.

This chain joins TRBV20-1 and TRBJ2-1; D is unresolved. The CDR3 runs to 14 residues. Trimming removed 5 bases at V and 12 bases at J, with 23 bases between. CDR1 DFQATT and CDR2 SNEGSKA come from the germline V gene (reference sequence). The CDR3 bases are TGCAGTGCTCCCCGGTCGAGTGCCCTAGGGATGCAGTTCTTC. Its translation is CSAPRSSALGMQFF.

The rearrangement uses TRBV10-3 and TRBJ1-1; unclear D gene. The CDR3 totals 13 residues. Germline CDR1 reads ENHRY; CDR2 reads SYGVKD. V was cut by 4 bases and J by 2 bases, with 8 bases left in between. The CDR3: CAISGARNTEAFF. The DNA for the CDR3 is TGTGCCATCAGTGGGGCCCGCAACACTGAAGCTTTCTTT.

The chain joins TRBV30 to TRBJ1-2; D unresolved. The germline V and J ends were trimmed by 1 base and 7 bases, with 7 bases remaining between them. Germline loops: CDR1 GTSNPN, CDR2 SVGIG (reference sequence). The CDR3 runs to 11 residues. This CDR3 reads CAWSAPSGYTF. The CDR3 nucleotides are TGTGCCTGGAGTGCGCCGTCTGGCTACACCTTC.

CDR3 sequence: CASRGRANTQYF. The DNA for the CDR3 is TGTGCCAGCAGGGGCCGCGCTAATACGCAGTATTTT. The chain uses TRBV7-2 and TRBJ2-3; D is uncertain. V was pared by 6 bases and J by 7 bases, with 11 bases between. The length of the CDR3 is 12 residues. Germline CDR1 is SGHTA and CDR2 is FQGNSA.

The CDR3 here is CATSARDSYTGELFF. The CDR3 coding sequence is TGTGCCACCAGTGCCCGGGACAGCTACACCGGGGAGCTGTTTTTT. This sequence joins TRBV24-1 and TRBJ2-2; 7 nucleotides match TRBD1. The V segment lost 5 bases and the J segment 3 bases; nucleotides outside the gene matches: 5. Germline lookup yields CDR1 KGHDR and CDR2 SFDVKD. The CDR3 runs to 15 residues.

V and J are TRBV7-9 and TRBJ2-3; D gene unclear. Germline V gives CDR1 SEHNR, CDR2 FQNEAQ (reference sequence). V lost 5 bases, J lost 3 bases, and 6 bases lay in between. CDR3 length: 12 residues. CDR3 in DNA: TGTGCCAGCAGCCAGGTAACAGATACGCAGTATTTT. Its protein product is CASSQVTDTQYF.

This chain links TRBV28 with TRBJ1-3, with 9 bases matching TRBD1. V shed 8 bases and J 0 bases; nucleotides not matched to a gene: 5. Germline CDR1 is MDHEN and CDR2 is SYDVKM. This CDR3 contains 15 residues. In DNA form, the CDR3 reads TGTGCCAGCGAGGGACAGGGAGTCTCTGGAAACACCATATATTTT. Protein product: CASEGQGVSGNTIYF.

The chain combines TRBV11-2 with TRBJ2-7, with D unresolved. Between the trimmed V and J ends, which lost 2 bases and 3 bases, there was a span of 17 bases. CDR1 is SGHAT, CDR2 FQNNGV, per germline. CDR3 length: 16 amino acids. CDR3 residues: CASSLIRGRFFYEQYF. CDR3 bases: TGTGCCAGCAGCTTAATCCGCGGACGGTTCTTCTACGAGCAGTACTTC.

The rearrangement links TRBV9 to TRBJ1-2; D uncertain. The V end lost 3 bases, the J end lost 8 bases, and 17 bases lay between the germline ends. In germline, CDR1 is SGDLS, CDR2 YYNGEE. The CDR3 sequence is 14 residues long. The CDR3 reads CASSANQPLFGYTF. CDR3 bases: TGTGCCAGCAGCGCCAATCAACCACTGTTCGGCTACACCTTC.

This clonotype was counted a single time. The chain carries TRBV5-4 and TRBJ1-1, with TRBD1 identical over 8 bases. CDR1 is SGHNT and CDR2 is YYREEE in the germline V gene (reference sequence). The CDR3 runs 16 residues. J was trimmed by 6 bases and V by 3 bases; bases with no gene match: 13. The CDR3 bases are TGTGCCAGCAGCTCCCCTGGACAGGGAGAAGGGGCTGAAGCTTTCTTT. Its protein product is CASSSPGQGEGAEAFF.

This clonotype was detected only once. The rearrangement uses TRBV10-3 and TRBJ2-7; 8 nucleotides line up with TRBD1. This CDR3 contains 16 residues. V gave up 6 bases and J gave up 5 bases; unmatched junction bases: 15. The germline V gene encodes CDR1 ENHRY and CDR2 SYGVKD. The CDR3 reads CAISPRRWTGRNEQYF. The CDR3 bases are TGTGCCATCAGCCCTCGGAGATGGACAGGGCGGAACGAGCAGTACTTC.

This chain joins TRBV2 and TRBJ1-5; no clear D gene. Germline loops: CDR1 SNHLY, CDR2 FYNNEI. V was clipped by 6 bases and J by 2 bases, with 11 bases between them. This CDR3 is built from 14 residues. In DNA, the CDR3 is TGTGCCAGCAGCTCTCTGGGAGGCAATCAGCCCCAGCATTTT. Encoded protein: CASSSLGGNQPQHF.

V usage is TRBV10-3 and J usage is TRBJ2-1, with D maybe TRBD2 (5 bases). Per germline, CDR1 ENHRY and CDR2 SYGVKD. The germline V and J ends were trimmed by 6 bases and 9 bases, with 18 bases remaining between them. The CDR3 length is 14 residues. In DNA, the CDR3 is TGTGCCATCAGCCGTCGGGGAACTGGGAGTGAGCAGTTCTTC. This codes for CAISRRGTGSEQFF.

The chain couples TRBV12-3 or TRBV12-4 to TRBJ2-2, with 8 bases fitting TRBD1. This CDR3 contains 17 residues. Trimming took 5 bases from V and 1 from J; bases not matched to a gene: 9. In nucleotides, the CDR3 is TGTGCCAGCAGTCGGACAGGGACAACGAGGAACACCGGGGAGCTGTTTTTT. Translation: CASSRTGTTRNTGELFF.

In nucleotides, the CDR3 is TGTGCCAGCAGTGAATATCAGGGGACTGAAGCTTTCTTT. Translating it yields CASSEYQGTEAFF. The V gene is TRBV6-4, the J gene TRBJ1-1, with D perhaps matching TRBD1 (6 bases). Germline V gives CDR1 MRHNA, CDR2 SNTAGT. CDR3 length: 13 residues. Trimming shortened V by 3 bases and J by 5 bases, and 10 bases separated the two germline ends.

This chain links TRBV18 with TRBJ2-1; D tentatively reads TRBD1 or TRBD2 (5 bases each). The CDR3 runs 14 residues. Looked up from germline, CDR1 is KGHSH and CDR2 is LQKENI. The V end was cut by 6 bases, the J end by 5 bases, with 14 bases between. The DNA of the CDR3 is TGTGCCAGCTCGGCCGGGACCGTTGACAATGAGCAGTTCTTC. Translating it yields CASSAGTVDNEQFF. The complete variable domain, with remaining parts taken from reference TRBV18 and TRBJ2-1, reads NAGVMQNPRHLVRRRGQEARLRCSPMKGHSHVYWYRQLPEEGLKFMVYLQKENIIDESGMPKERFSAEFPKEGPSILRIQQVVRGDSAAYFCASSAGTVDNEQFFGPGTRLTVL.

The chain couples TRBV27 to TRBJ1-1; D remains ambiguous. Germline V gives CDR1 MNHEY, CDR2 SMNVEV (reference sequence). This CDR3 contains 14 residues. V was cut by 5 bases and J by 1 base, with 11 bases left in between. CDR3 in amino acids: CASSPTWKNTEAFF. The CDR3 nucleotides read TGTGCCAGCAGTCCGACATGGAAGAACACTGAAGCTTTCTTT.

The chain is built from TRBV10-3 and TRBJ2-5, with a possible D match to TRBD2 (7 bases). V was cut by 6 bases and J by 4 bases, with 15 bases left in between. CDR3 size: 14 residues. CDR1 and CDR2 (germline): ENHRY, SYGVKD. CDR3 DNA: TGTGCCATCAGGGAGGGGGGGGTACGAGAGACCCAGTACTTC. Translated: CAIREGGVRETQYF.

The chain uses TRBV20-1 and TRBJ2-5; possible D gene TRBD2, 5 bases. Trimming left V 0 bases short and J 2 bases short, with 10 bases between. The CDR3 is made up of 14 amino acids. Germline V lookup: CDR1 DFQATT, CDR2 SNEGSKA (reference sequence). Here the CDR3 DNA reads TGCAGTGCTAGAGAGGCGGGCCCTCAAGAGACCCAGTACTTC. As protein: CSAREAGPQETQYF.